The 7 T cell receptor beta chains reported below all come from one sample, sequenced in a study of identical twins. TCRdb reprocessed the 5' RACE reads with MiXCR, giving one entry per CDR3 protein. The profile covers hundreds of thousands of distinct CDR3 sequences, with 8.6% appearing a single time and roughly 0.9% taken by the ten largest. The same data also contributed to another study, on yellow fever vaccine responses in identical twins.

The sequencing sample was made of PBMCs. These receptors were obtained from a woman between 18 and 29 years old in good health.

V usage is TRBV9 and J usage is TRBJ1-4, with D hard to call. The CDR3 runs to 15 residues. V lost 3 bases and J 0 bases, leaving 9 bases between the germline ends. Germline values: CDR1 SGDLS, CDR2 YYNGEE. Written as DNA, the CDR3 is TGTGCCAGCAGCGGCCCGACATCAACTAATGAAAAACTGTTTTTT. Protein sequence: CASSGPTSTNEKLFF.

This clonotype was counted between two and nine times. V gene TRBV2 combines with J gene TRBJ2-3; TRBD2 agrees at 13 bases. V shed 8 bases, J shed 5 bases, and the junction held 7 bases outside the gene matches. Germline V lookup: CDR1 SNHLY, CDR2 FYNNEI. The CDR3 is 15 amino acids. The CDR3 spells CASVGLAGVGDTQYF. CDR3 DNA: TGTGCCAGCGTAGGACTAGCGGGAGTGGGAGATACGCAGTATTTT.

This clonotype was recorded at least ten times. The chain recombines TRBV20-1 with TRBJ2-5, with TRBD2 identical over 7 bases. The CDR3 is 14 residues long. J was trimmed by 5 bases and V by 6 bases; bases with no gene match: 12. Germline assignment: CDR1 DFQATT and CDR2 SNEGSKA (reference sequence). CDR3: CSAPKRESLETQYF. The CDR3 coding sequence is TGCAGTGCCCCTAAGCGGGAATCTCTTGAGACCCAGTACTTC.

This clonotype came up many times. V usage is TRBV20-1 and J usage is TRBJ2-5, with TRBD2 identical over 12 bases. Germline CDR1 is DFQATT and CDR2 is SNEGSKA (reference sequence). CDR3 length: 15 residues. Trimming took 6 bases from V and 3 from J; bases not matched to a gene: 8. The CDR3 region is CSAPRLAGAKETQYF. In DNA form, the CDR3 reads TGCAGTGCACCGAGACTAGCGGGAGCTAAAGAGACCCAGTACTTC.

This clonotype was seen a few times. The chain couples TRBV5-1 to TRBJ2-3; no definite D call. The length of the CDR3 is 15 residues. Trimming stripped 0 bases from V and 3 bases from J, with 11 bases between. The germline V gene has CDR1 SGHRS and CDR2 YFSETQ. CDR3 coding DNA: TGCGCCAGCAGCTTGGAGTCGTTGAGGACAGATACGCAGTATTTT. Protein sequence: CASSLESLRTDTQYF.

V usage is TRBV3-1 and J usage is TRBJ2-1, with no clear D. The CDR3 sequence is 14 residues long. Trimming took off 3 bases at V and 3 bases at J, with 9 bases between the two ends. Germline loops: CDR1 LGHDT, CDR2 YNNKEL (reference sequence). The CDR3 loop reads CASSQGVDYNEQFF. As DNA, the CDR3 is TGTGCCAGCAGCCAGGGTGTGGACTACAATGAGCAGTTCTTC.

The chain joins TRBV29-1 to TRBJ2-3, with D unclear. The CDR3 consists of 17 residues. Germline V gene data show CDR1 as SQVTM and CDR2 as ANQGSEA. Trimming shortened V by 1 base and J by 5 bases, and 22 bases separated the two germline ends. DNA for the CDR3: TGCAGCGTTGAAGTCATCGTCAACAGCCCTAATGTAGATACGCAGTATTTT. Translated, it gives CSVEVIVNSPNVDTQYF.